This is a list of T cell receptor beta chains from one sample in a study of T cell repertoires in cytomegalovirus infection. Each CDR3 protein gets one entry after TCRdb re-called the reads with MiXCR. Of hundreds of thousands of distinct CDR3 sequences listed, approximately 25% were seen once; the top ten hold 7.5% to 9%. Sequenced: CD8+ T cells from PBMCs. The receptors here all came from a human donor in good health (CMV status not recorded). Some clones in this sample may be carry-over from other donors' samples. CDR3s include the opening cysteine and the closing phenylalanine or tryptophan. Fields, in order: J gene, D gene, V gene, clone size, CDR3 protein, CDR3 DNA. A D gene is named only where the DNA matches it firmly. Where a row states a size, it is once, few, many or the class of an expanded clone; other rows omit it.

j_gene: TRBJ1-2
d_gene: -
v_gene: TRBV29-1
abundance: few
CDR3aa: CSVQGKGSDVGDYGYTF
CDR3nt: TGCAGCGTTCAAGGGAAGGGATCCGATGTGGGAGACTATGGCTACACCTTC

j_gene: TRBJ2-7
d_gene: TRBD2
v_gene: TRBV20-1
abundance: many
CDR3aa: CSARGRTSGNYEQYF
CDR3nt: TGCAGTGCTAGAGGGCGGACTAGCGGAAACTACGAGCAGTACTTC

j_gene: TRBJ2-1
d_gene: -
v_gene: TRBV20-1
abundance: few
CDR3aa: CSARALTRYEQFF
CDR3nt: TGCAGTGCTAGAGCCCTGACTAGATATGAGCAGTTCTTT

j_gene: TRBJ1-2
d_gene: -
v_gene: TRBV6-5
abundance: few
CDR3aa: CASSGVDYGYTF
CDR3nt: TGTGCCAGCAGTGGGGTAGACTATGGCTACACCTTC

j_gene: TRBJ1-1
d_gene: -
v_gene: TRBV9
abundance: -
CDR3aa: CASSVVGGGLAEAFF
CDR3nt: TGTGCCAGCAGCGTAGTGGGTGGAGGATTGGCTGAAGCTTTCTTT

j_gene: TRBJ1-2
d_gene: -
v_gene: TRBV20-1
abundance: -
CDR3aa: CSAQRRGTNYGYTF
CDR3nt: TGCAGTGCTCAAAGACGGGGGACCAACTATGGCTACACCTTC

j_gene: TRBJ2-4
d_gene: TRBD1
v_gene: TRBV12-5
abundance: many
CDR3aa: CASGLGTGAKNIQYF
CDR3nt: TGTGCTAGTGGTTTGGGGACAGGAGCCAAAAACATTCAGTACTTC

j_gene: TRBJ1-2
d_gene: TRBD1
v_gene: TRBV7-9
abundance: many
CDR3aa: CASRPTGLIRSNYGYTF
CDR3nt: TGTGCCAGCAGACCGACAGGGCTTATTCGGTCTAACTATGGCTACACCTTC

j_gene: TRBJ2-7
d_gene: -
v_gene: TRBV6-2/TRBV6-3
abundance: many
CDR3aa: CASSYTLYEQYF
CDR3nt: TGTGCCAGCAGTTACACTCTCTACGAGCAGTACTTC

j_gene: TRBJ1-6
d_gene: -
v_gene: TRBV13
abundance: -
CDR3aa: CASSLGTVQTPLHF
CDR3nt: TGTGCCAGCAGCTTAGGGACGGTCCAAACACCCCTCCACTTT

j_gene: TRBJ1-6
d_gene: -
v_gene: TRBV6-2/TRBV6-3
abundance: many
CDR3aa: CASSWSSYNSPLHF
CDR3nt: TGTGCCAGCAGCTGGAGCTCCTATAATTCACCCCTCCACTTT

j_gene: TRBJ1-1
d_gene: -
v_gene: TRBV4-1
abundance: few
CDR3aa: CASSQVSGAEAFF
CDR3nt: TGCGCCAGCAGCCAAGTATCCGGGGCTGAAGCTTTCTTT

j_gene: TRBJ2-1
d_gene: TRBD2
v_gene: TRBV6-6
abundance: few
CDR3aa: CASSYGAGGSYNEQFF
CDR3nt: TGTGCCAGCAGTTACGGAGCGGGGGGATCCTACAATGAGCAGTTCTTC

j_gene: TRBJ2-4
d_gene: TRBD1
v_gene: TRBV19
abundance: -
CDR3aa: CASSEGQGAFVKNIQYF
CDR3nt: TGTGCCAGTAGTGAGGGACAGGGGGCTTTCGTCAAAAACATTCAGTACTTC